This entry concerns a single T cell receptor beta chain. Its antigen specificity is not known. Base qualities are not recorded, but no much larger clone differs from it by a single base. This record comes from a study of blood T cell repertoires in COVID-19 (dated by TCRdb to between 2020 and 2021). General notes on the study: Collaborator samples came from the United States, Italy and Spain and covered acute and convalescent phases of COVID-19. The prospective study material was composed of cDNA or gDNA derived from T cells, B-cell-depleted T cells, or PBMCs. Subjects who had been exposed to COVID-19, were actively infected with it, or had recovered from it provided the deeply sampled blood TCRbeta repertoires that made up the dataset. A freely available public database, intended as a resource for researchers studying the immune response to SARS-CoV-2, is where the repertoires were released. The samples were drawn from the first 160 participants of the ongoing ImmuneRACE study and from more than 1,000 subjects provided by 6 global collaborators. Nearly every sample came with metadata listing a de-identified subject ID, COVID-19 status, age in years and sex. HLA class I and class II types, where available, came from metadata supplied by the sample provider rather than from assay-based typing. Beyond this particular receptor, the publication reports: Clinical and demographic metadata were provided uncurated, with the amount varying by source and participant.

TCRbeta CDR3 regions were amplified from genomic DNA using the immunoSEQ Assay, a bias-controlled multiplex PCR. In the source study's methods: The number of nucleated cells in each sample was estimated by amplification of reference gene primers within the assay. To quantify the absolute abundance of each unique TCRbeta CDR3 rearrangement, sequence reads were collapsed and filtered. For each sample, productive Simpson clonality was calculated as the square root of Simpson's diversity index across productive rearrangements. TCRdb carries this immuneACCESS record with in-frame sequences only. Its versions omit some clonotypes, under half of them owing to an unresolved V gene in the studies checked, with the rest unexplained. V and J calls plus clone size are reproduced from that table; the DNA served to infer D and trimming. The sample yields 140,000 to 150,000 clones; around nine tenths were counted once. The biggest ten clones account for about 1.7% of the sample.

Whole blood was collected in K2EDTA tubes by collaborating institutions according to the institutions' own protocols. For TCRbeta analysis, collaborators shipped samples as frozen whole blood, isolated PBMCs, or DNA extracted from either of those sample types. The V end gives up 4 bases and the J end 4 bases, leaving 5 bases in the junction not matched to a gene. CDR3 length: 15 amino acids, cysteine to phenylalanine. Only CDR3 DNA remains: 45 bases, in frame from the first base. Looking up the germline V gene yields CDR1 SGDLS and CDR2 YYNGEE. The specimen was peripheral blood. This clonotype originated in a woman in her forties or fifties with acute or convalescent COVID-19. The rearranged chain carries TRBV9 and TRBJ2-3, and 11 junction bases match TRBD2. The CDR3 has the sequence CASSFSGGGADTQYF. The nucleotide sequence is given as TGTGCCAGCAGCTTTAGCGGGGGGGGAGCAGATACGCAGTATTTT.